Listed below are T cell receptor beta chains from one sample, sequenced in a study of blood T cell repertoires in COVID-19. Repertoires were generated with immunoSEQ multiplex PCR, while TCRdb's copy carries only in-frame clones and drops some. The sample comprises some 200,000 clones, 70% to 85% of which are singletons, and about 5% rests with the top ten. Sequenced material: PBMCs or T cells enriched from blood (not recorded which). All receptors derive from a woman aged 55-70 years with acute COVID-19. CDR3s include the opening cysteine and the closing phenylalanine or tryptophan. D genes are given only for firm matches. Part of the rows lack a size; the others show once, few, many or a class for expanded clones.

d_call: -
j_call: TRBJ1-1
v_call: TRBV21-1
clone_size: few
cdr3_aa: CASFQGRNTEAFF
cdr3_nt: TGTGCCAGCTTTCAGGGTAGGAACACTGAAGCTTTCTTT

d_call: TRBD2
j_call: TRBJ2-1
v_call: TRBV11-2
clone_size: -
cdr3_aa: CASSLSGGKTAEQFF
cdr3_nt: TGTGCCAGCAGCTTAAGCGGGGGGAAGACTGCTGAGCAGTTCTTC

d_call: TRBD2
j_call: TRBJ2-5
v_call: TRBV5-1
clone_size: -
cdr3_aa: CASSSLGGETQYF
cdr3_nt: TGCGCCAGCAGCTCCCTGGGGGGGGAGACCCAGTACTTC

d_call: -
j_call: TRBJ2-3
v_call: TRBV20-1
clone_size: -
cdr3_aa: CSAALADTQYF
cdr3_nt: TGCAGTGCCGCGTTGGCAGATACGCAGTATTTT

d_call: -
j_call: TRBJ2-2
v_call: TRBV4-3
clone_size: -
cdr3_aa: CASSQGQGIGGELFF
cdr3_nt: TGCGCCAGCAGCCAAGGCCAGGGTATAGGCGGGGAGCTGTTTTTT

d_call: -
j_call: TRBJ2-3
v_call: TRBV18
clone_size: -
cdr3_aa: CASSPPATGTDTQYF
cdr3_nt: TGTGCCAGCTCACCACCGGCCACAGGCACAGATACGCAGTATTTT

d_call: -
j_call: TRBJ2-1
v_call: TRBV5-6
clone_size: -
cdr3_aa: CASSLGTGELYNEQFF
cdr3_nt: TGTGCCAGCAGCTTGGGGACGGGGGAGCTATACAATGAGCAGTTCTTC

d_call: -
j_call: TRBJ1-6
v_call: TRBV5-1
clone_size: -
cdr3_aa: CASSSGGQTNNSPLHF
cdr3_nt: TGCGCCAGCAGCTCGGGAGGGCAGACTAATAATTCACCCCTCCACTTT

d_call: TRBD1
j_call: TRBJ2-1
v_call: TRBV11-3
clone_size: -
cdr3_aa: CASSRSQGEEQFF
cdr3_nt: TGTGCCAGCAGCCGCTCTCAGGGGGAAGAGCAGTTCTTC

d_call: -
j_call: TRBJ2-1
v_call: TRBV9
clone_size: few
cdr3_aa: CASSPRENEQFF
cdr3_nt: TGTGCCAGCAGCCCCCGGGAAAATGAGCAGTTCTTC

d_call: TRBD1
j_call: TRBJ1-5
v_call: TRBV19
clone_size: few
cdr3_aa: CASSHPPGQGSNQPQHF
cdr3_nt: TGTGCCAGTAGTCACCCGCCGGGACAGGGATCGAATCAGCCCCAGCATTTT

d_call: TRBD2
j_call: TRBJ2-3
v_call: TRBV4-3
clone_size: -
cdr3_aa: CASSQAAWTSKADTQYF
cdr3_nt: TGCGCCAGCAGCCAGGCCGCGTGGACTAGTAAGGCAGATACGCAGTATTTT

d_call: TRBD1
j_call: TRBJ1-2
v_call: TRBV6-5
clone_size: once
cdr3_aa: CASSPTGSYGYTF
cdr3_nt: TGTGCCAGCAGCCCGACAGGGAGCTATGGCTACACCTTC

d_call: TRBD2
j_call: TRBJ2-1
v_call: TRBV11-2
clone_size: -
cdr3_aa: CASSLRGRGGRENNEQFF
cdr3_nt: TGTGCCAGCAGCCTCAGGGGAAGAGGCGGGAGGGAGAACAATGAGCAGTTCTTC

d_call: TRBD1
j_call: TRBJ1-4
v_call: TRBV9
clone_size: once
cdr3_aa: CASSVDRGHEKLFF
cdr3_nt: TGTGCCAGCAGCGTAGACAGGGGTCATGAAAAACTGTTTTTT

d_call: -
j_call: TRBJ1-2
v_call: TRBV7-9
clone_size: few
cdr3_aa: CASSLARGGYTF
cdr3_nt: TGTGCCAGCAGCTTAGCTCGGGGTGGCTACACCTTC

d_call: -
j_call: TRBJ1-6
v_call: TRBV28
clone_size: few
cdr3_aa: CASSLTGTYYNSPLHF
cdr3_nt: TGTGCCAGCAGTCTCACAGGTACTTACTATAATTCACCCCTCCACTTT

d_call: -
j_call: TRBJ1-5
v_call: TRBV27
clone_size: once
cdr3_aa: CASSLSGRANQPQHF
cdr3_nt: TGTGCCAGCAGTTTATCGGGCAGGGCGAATCAGCCCCAGCATTTT

d_call: -
j_call: TRBJ1-2
v_call: TRBV10-3
clone_size: -
cdr3_aa: CAIEPERNYGYTF
cdr3_nt: TGTGCCATCGAACCAGAAAGAAACTATGGCTACACCTTC

d_call: -
j_call: TRBJ1-4
v_call: TRBV15
clone_size: -
cdr3_aa: CATSGGRELFF
cdr3_nt: TGTGCCACTTCCGGGGGGCGCGAACTGTTTTTT

d_call: -
j_call: TRBJ1-4
v_call: TRBV24-1
clone_size: -
cdr3_aa: CATSDLSGKGLFF
cdr3_nt: TGTGCCACCAGTGATTTGTCCGGGAAAGGGTTGTTTTTT

d_call: TRBD1
j_call: TRBJ1-1
v_call: TRBV19
clone_size: -
cdr3_aa: CASSPGTGAGGTEAFF
cdr3_nt: TGTGCCAGTAGCCCCGGGACAGGGGCTGGAGGGACTGAAGCTTTCTTT

d_call: -
j_call: TRBJ1-1
v_call: TRBV11-2
clone_size: -
cdr3_aa: CASSSGTRQGAFF
cdr3_nt: TGTGCCAGCAGCTCCGGGACACGTCAGGGAGCTTTCTTT

d_call: TRBD2
j_call: TRBJ2-7
v_call: TRBV11-2
clone_size: once
cdr3_aa: CASKGLAGPRGGEQYF
cdr3_nt: TGTGCCAGCAAAGGATTAGCGGGACCGAGGGGGGGCGAGCAGTACTTC

d_call: -
j_call: TRBJ2-1
v_call: TRBV27
clone_size: -
cdr3_aa: CASSRLMVYNEQFF
cdr3_nt: TGTGCCAGCTCGAGACTGATGGTATACAATGAGCAGTTCTTC

d_call: TRBD2
j_call: TRBJ2-5
v_call: TRBV7-2
clone_size: -
cdr3_aa: CASSLLAGGGETQYF
cdr3_nt: TGTGCCAGCAGCCTACTAGCGGGAGGAGGAGAGACCCAGTACTTC

d_call: TRBD1
j_call: TRBJ1-5
v_call: TRBV11-3
clone_size: once
cdr3_aa: CASSLGDRGFQPQHF
cdr3_nt: TGTGCCAGCAGCTTAGGGGACAGGGGATTTCAGCCCCAGCATTTT

d_call: -
j_call: TRBJ1-5
v_call: TRBV19
clone_size: -
cdr3_aa: CASRGTTGSYSNQPQHF
cdr3_nt: TGTGCCAGTAGGGGGACAACGGGGTCATATAGCAATCAGCCCCAGCATTTT

d_call: -
j_call: TRBJ1-5
v_call: TRBV16
clone_size: once
cdr3_aa: CASSLGHDSNQPQHF
cdr3_nt: TGTGCCAGCAGCCTTGGACACGATAGCAATCAGCCCCAGCATTTT

d_call: TRBD1
j_call: TRBJ1-2
v_call: TRBV24-1
clone_size: -
cdr3_aa: CATRRQGGDGYTF
cdr3_nt: TGTGCCACCAGGAGACAAGGGGGCGATGGCTACACCTTC

d_call: -
j_call: TRBJ1-1
v_call: TRBV19
clone_size: -
cdr3_aa: CASTHRVNTEAFF
cdr3_nt: TGTGCCAGTACCCACAGGGTGAACACTGAAGCTTTCTTT

d_call: TRBD2
j_call: TRBJ2-5
v_call: TRBV5-1
clone_size: -
cdr3_aa: CASSSLAGSQETQYF
cdr3_nt: TGCGCCAGCAGCTCGCTAGCGGGATCTCAAGAGACCCAGTACTTC

d_call: -
j_call: TRBJ2-4
v_call: TRBV3-1/TRBV3-2
clone_size: -
cdr3_aa: CASSPPTVNIQYF
cdr3_nt: TGTGCCAGCAGCCCCCCCACGGTGAACATTCAGTACTTC

d_call: TRBD2
j_call: TRBJ2-1
v_call: TRBV9
clone_size: -
cdr3_aa: CASSAGTSGTHEQFF
cdr3_nt: TGTGCCAGCAGCGCGGGGACTAGCGGGACCCATGAGCAGTTCTTC

d_call: -
j_call: TRBJ1-6
v_call: TRBV28
clone_size: -
cdr3_aa: CASNPRGRLNSPLHF
cdr3_nt: TGTGCCAGCAACCCGCGGGGGCGGTTGAATTCACCCCTCCACTTT

d_call: TRBD1
j_call: TRBJ2-2
v_call: TRBV10-1
clone_size: -
cdr3_aa: CATRQGNTGELFF
cdr3_nt: TGCGCCACCCGACAGGGAAACACCGGGGAGCTGTTTTTT

d_call: -
j_call: TRBJ1-1
v_call: TRBV10-1
clone_size: once
cdr3_aa: CASSELLIEGVSRRGTEAFF
cdr3_nt: TGCGCCAGCAGTGAATTATTGATAGAGGGAGTAAGCCGTCGGGGCACTGAAGCTTTCTTT

d_call: TRBD1
j_call: TRBJ2-7
v_call: TRBV7-2
clone_size: once
cdr3_aa: CASSLVWAGGTSYEQYF
cdr3_nt: TGTGCCAGCAGCTTAGTATGGGCAGGGGGCACTAGTTACGAGCAGTACTTC

d_call: -
j_call: TRBJ2-2
v_call: TRBV6-4
clone_size: few
cdr3_aa: CASRTESDTGELFF
cdr3_nt: TGTGCCAGCAGAACGGAGTCAGACACCGGGGAGCTGTTTTTT

d_call: -
j_call: TRBJ2-1
v_call: TRBV3-1/TRBV3-2
clone_size: -
cdr3_aa: CASSQGGDAVNEQFF
cdr3_nt: TGTGCCAGCAGCCAAGGCGGGGATGCGGTCAATGAGCAGTTCTTC

d_call: -
j_call: TRBJ2-7
v_call: TRBV4-3
clone_size: few
cdr3_aa: CASSQVQGSEQYF
cdr3_nt: TGCGCCAGCAGCCAAGTACAGGGCAGCGAGCAGTACTTC

d_call: -
j_call: TRBJ2-1
v_call: TRBV6-5
clone_size: -
cdr3_aa: CASSYSRIGEQFF
cdr3_nt: TGTGCCAGCAGTTACTCGAGGATCGGTGAGCAGTTCTTC

d_call: TRBD2
j_call: TRBJ2-1
v_call: TRBV18
clone_size: -
cdr3_aa: CASSPSGTSGLLFSYNEQFF
cdr3_nt: TGTGCCAGCTCACCGAGCGGGACTAGCGGACTATTATTCTCCTACAATGAGCAGTTCTTC

d_call: -
j_call: TRBJ2-1
v_call: TRBV6-5
clone_size: -
cdr3_aa: CASSYSKPVNEQFF
cdr3_nt: TGTGCCAGCAGTTACTCGAAGCCCGTCAATGAGCAGTTCTTC

d_call: TRBD1
j_call: TRBJ1-2
v_call: TRBV6-5
clone_size: -
cdr3_aa: CASSTPWGRGDGYTF
cdr3_nt: TGTGCCAGCAGTACCCCCTGGGGCAGGGGGGATGGCTACACCTTC

d_call: -
j_call: TRBJ2-5
v_call: TRBV19
clone_size: -
cdr3_aa: CASSNTRGEAYF
cdr3_nt: TGTGCCAGTAGTAACACCCGCGGAGAGGCCTACTTC

d_call: -
j_call: TRBJ1-2
v_call: TRBV7-9
clone_size: once
cdr3_aa: CASSNPDQRYYGYTF
cdr3_nt: TGTGCCAGCAGCAACCCTGACCAGCGCTACTATGGCTACACCTTC

d_call: TRBD1
j_call: TRBJ1-6
v_call: TRBV5-5
clone_size: once
cdr3_aa: CASSTSTGKKNNSPLHF
cdr3_nt: TGTGCCAGCAGCACCTCGACAGGGAAGAAGAATAATTCACCCCTCCACTTT

d_call: -
j_call: TRBJ2-5
v_call: TRBV7-2
clone_size: -
cdr3_aa: CASSSGNQETQYF
cdr3_nt: TGTGCCAGCAGCTCCGGGAACCAAGAGACCCAGTACTTC

d_call: -
j_call: TRBJ1-5
v_call: TRBV6-5
clone_size: -
cdr3_aa: CASRDFRGQNQPQHF
cdr3_nt: TGTGCCAGCAGAGATTTTCGCGGACAAAATCAGCCCCAGCATTTT

d_call: -
j_call: TRBJ2-1
v_call: TRBV5-4
clone_size: -
cdr3_aa: CASSFRDFAYNEQFF
cdr3_nt: TGTGCCAGCAGCTTCCGGGACTTTGCCTACAATGAGCAGTTCTTC

d_call: -
j_call: TRBJ2-1
v_call: TRBV12-3/TRBV12-4
clone_size: -
cdr3_aa: CASSPRDNQFF
cdr3_nt: TGTGCCAGCAGTCCCCGGGACAATCAGTTCTTC

d_call: -
j_call: TRBJ1-5
v_call: TRBV11-2
clone_size: once
cdr3_aa: CASSPQDNQPQHF
cdr3_nt: TGTGCCAGCAGCCCACAGGACAATCAGCCCCAGCATTTT

d_call: -
j_call: TRBJ2-5
v_call: TRBV18
clone_size: once
cdr3_aa: CASSPYGQQETQYF
cdr3_nt: TGTGCCAGCTCACCGTACGGACAGCAAGAGACCCAGTACTTC

d_call: TRBD2
j_call: TRBJ2-1
v_call: TRBV5-1
clone_size: -
cdr3_aa: CASSSTYGRYNEQFF
cdr3_nt: TGCGCCAGCAGCTCCACTTACGGGAGGTACAATGAGCAGTTCTTC